The 4 T cell receptor beta chains below all came from one sample that was sequenced in a study of blood T cell repertoires in COVID-19. Profiled with immunoSEQ multiplex PCR; TCRdb holds only in-frame clones, not every one. This table holds roughly 250,000 clones, approximately 85% found once. Sequencing was done on a sample of PBMCs or T cells enriched from blood (not recorded which). These receptors were collected from a woman in her twenties or thirties who had recovered from COVID-19.

This rearrangement joins TRBV25-1 to TRBJ2-7; 8 positions match TRBD2. Germline CDR1 MGHDK, CDR2 SYGVNS. This CDR3 has 15 residues. The trim removed 3 bases at V and 4 bases at J, leaving 8 bases unmatched. The CDR3 bases are TGTGCCAGCAGTGATGGGCGGGGGGTAGGATACGAGCAGTACTTC. This encodes CASSDGRGVGYEQYF.

The J gene is TRBJ2-7, the V gene TRBV10-2, with D possibly matching TRBD2 (8 bases). Germline CDR1 WSHSY, CDR2 SAAADI. CDR3 size: 16 residues. Trimming left V 7 bases short and J 2 bases short, with 21 bases between. The CDR3 coding sequence is TGCGCCAGCAATGACATTAGACAGGGACTAGCCTACGAGCAGTACTTC. This sequence encodes CASNDIRQGLAYEQYF.

The genes are TRBV2 and TRBJ1-1; no clear D. Looked up from germline, CDR1 is SNHLY and CDR2 is FYNNEI. The CDR3 is made up of 11 amino acids. Trimming took 11 bases from V and 7 from J, leaving 14 bases between them. The CDR3 DNA reads as TGTGCCGCCGGGGAGGCAGATGAAGCTTTCTTT. This gives the protein CAAGEADEAFF.

The chain recombines TRBV5-4 with TRBJ2-3; 11 bases map to TRBD2. The CDR3 extends over 17 amino acids. The germline CDR1 and CDR2 sequences are SGHNT and YYREEE (reference sequence). V gave up 4 bases and J gave up 1 base; unmatched junction bases: 8. The CDR3 reads CASSLILLAGGTDTQYF. CDR3 nucleotides: TGTGCCAGCAGCCTTATACTACTAGCGGGGGGCACAGATACGCAGTATTTT.